The 8 T cell receptor beta chains reported below all come from one sample, sequenced in a study of monozygotic twins with inflammatory bowel disease. TCRdb re-called the 5' RACE reads and shows each CDR3 protein once, DNA omitted. The sample data list approximately 390,000 distinct CDR3 sequences. The source material was blood. All receptors derive from a human donor with ulcerative colitis or Crohn's disease, or a healthy co-twin of an affected twin (not recorded which).

The CDR3 protein is CASSTTGELFF. V and J are TRBV5-1 and TRBJ2-2. This CDR3 region has 11 residues. The germline V gene has CDR1 SGHRS and CDR2 YFSETQ.

The chain carries TRBV4-3 and TRBJ2-5; TCRdb picks TRBD1, but there is no DNA to check that call. CDR3 length: 16 residues. Germline V gene data show CDR1 as LGHNA and CDR2 as YSLEER. Here the CDR3 reads CASSRTGTGQQETQYF.

The rearrangement joins TRBV12-3 or TRBV12-4 to TRBJ2-7; TCRdb's D call, TRBD1, is unchecked because there is no DNA. This CDR3 has 12 residues. CDR3 residues: CASSLAGREQYF.

The V gene is TRBV11-2, the J gene TRBJ2-1. Germline CDR1 SGHAT, CDR2 FQNNGV. CDR3 length: 15 residues. Here the CDR3 reads CASSLEIPPNNEQFF.

This rearrangement joins TRBV5-1 to TRBJ2-2; lacking DNA, the TRBD2 call made by TCRdb goes unchecked. This CDR3 contains 19 residues. The germline CDR1 and CDR2 sequences are SGHRS and YFSETQ. The CDR3 loop reads CASSFGLLAGGVDTGELFF.

The chain couples TRBV4-3 to TRBJ2-7; absent DNA, TCRdb's TRBD2 call cannot be checked. Per germline, CDR1 LGHNA and CDR2 YSLEER. This CDR3 is built from 18 residues. This CDR3 is CASSQDGAGGGVSYEQYF.

The rearrangement links TRBV20-1 to TRBJ2-3. The CDR3 runs 12 residues. Germline CDR1 DFQATT, CDR2 SNEGSKA (reference sequence). CDR3 in amino acids: CSAMLFTDTQYF.

The V and J genes are TRBV5-1 and TRBJ1-5. This CDR3 comprises 11 residues. Germline V gives CDR1 SGHRS, CDR2 YFSETQ. CDR3: CASSPIRPQHF.